These T cell receptor beta chains were read from a single sample in a study of beta chain features in type 1 diabetes. Assay used: immunoSEQ multiplex PCR; TCRdb lists only in-frame clones, some missing. This table has hundreds of thousands of clones, about a sixth appearing once. Sequences were obtained from naive CD4+ T cells from blood. These receptors all come from a man between 18 and 35 years old in good health. Each CDR3 is given with its conserved first and last residue. D genes are given only for firm matches. For some rows the clone size is stated as once, few or many, or as a class when expanded; others skip it.

abundance: -; j_gene: TRBJ1-1; d_gene: -; v_gene: TRBV9; CDR3nt: TGTGCCAGCAGCGTCGGGCTAGGTGAAGCTTTCTTT; CDR3aa: CASSVGLGEAFF
abundance: -; j_gene: TRBJ2-7; d_gene: -; v_gene: TRBV27; CDR3nt: TGTGCCATCCGGAAGGGTGGATCCTCCTACGAGCAGTACTTC; CDR3aa: CAIRKGGSSYEQYF
abundance: few; j_gene: TRBJ2-1; d_gene: -; v_gene: TRBV19; CDR3nt: TGTGCCAGTACCAACCGGGGCCGGGACCTTAAAAGCTCCTACAATGAGCAGTTCTTC; CDR3aa: CASTNRGRDLKSSYNEQFF
abundance: -; j_gene: TRBJ1-3; d_gene: -; v_gene: TRBV4-3; CDR3nt: TGCGCCAGCAGCCAAGAGCACAGCCGCTCTGGAAACACCATATATTTT; CDR3aa: CASSQEHSRSGNTIYF
abundance: few; j_gene: TRBJ2-7; d_gene: TRBD1; v_gene: TRBV10-3; CDR3nt: TGTGCCATCAGCCGACTACAGGGGGGCGAGCAGTACTTC; CDR3aa: CAISRLQGGEQYF
abundance: -; j_gene: TRBJ2-5; d_gene: -; v_gene: TRBV4-3; CDR3nt: TGCGCCAGCAGCCAAAAACCCAGAGGCGGGGAACAAGAGACCCAGTACTTC; CDR3aa: CASSQKPRGGEQETQYF
abundance: -; j_gene: TRBJ2-1; d_gene: TRBD2; v_gene: TRBV28; CDR3nt: TGTGCCAGCAGTCTAAACAGCGGGACTAGAAGAAATGAGCAGTTCTTC; CDR3aa: CASSLNSGTRRNEQFF
abundance: once; j_gene: TRBJ2-5; d_gene: TRBD2; v_gene: TRBV2; CDR3nt: TGTGCCAGCAGTGTCAGGCGGCGGGGGGAGACCCAGTACTTC; CDR3aa: CASSVRRRGETQYF
abundance: -; j_gene: TRBJ2-4; d_gene: -; v_gene: TRBV7-9; CDR3nt: TGTGCCAGCAGCTTAGCCAAAAACATTCAGTACTTC; CDR3aa: CASSLAKNIQYF
abundance: few; j_gene: TRBJ2-1; d_gene: -; v_gene: TRBV4-3; CDR3nt: TGCGCCAGCAGCCAAGAAACTTATTACAATGAGCAGTTCTTC; CDR3aa: CASSQETYYNEQFF
abundance: -; j_gene: TRBJ1-6; d_gene: TRBD1; v_gene: TRBV28; CDR3nt: TGTGCCAGCAGCCAGAAGACAGGGAACAATTCACCCCTCCACTTT; CDR3aa: CASSQKTGNNSPLHF
abundance: -; j_gene: TRBJ2-2; d_gene: -; v_gene: TRBV5-1; CDR3nt: TGCGCCAGCAGCTTGCGGGAGAGCACCGGGGAGCTGTTTTTT; CDR3aa: CASSLRESTGELFF
abundance: -; j_gene: TRBJ2-3; d_gene: TRBD1; v_gene: TRBV4-2; CDR3nt: TGTGCCAGCAGCCATGCACCGGGACAGGGGACAGATACGCAGTATTTT; CDR3aa: CASSHAPGQGTDTQYF
abundance: few; j_gene: TRBJ2-3; d_gene: -; v_gene: TRBV19; CDR3nt: TGTGCCAGTAGTGGCAAAAGCACAGATACGCAGTATTTT; CDR3aa: CASSGKSTDTQYF
abundance: -; j_gene: TRBJ1-4; d_gene: -; v_gene: TRBV2; CDR3nt: TGTGCCAGCAGCAGCAGATCCAGGACCAACTTTGAAAAACTGTTTTTT; CDR3aa: CASSSRSRTNFEKLFF
abundance: few; j_gene: TRBJ1-2; d_gene: -; v_gene: TRBV5-1; CDR3nt: TGCGCCAGCAGCCGGGACACTTATGGCTACACCTTC; CDR3aa: CASSRDTYGYTF
abundance: -; j_gene: TRBJ1-6; d_gene: TRBD1; v_gene: TRBV27; CDR3nt: TGTGCCAGTAAGGCCTTAGGGACAGGGATCGGCTATAATTCACCCCTCCACTTT; CDR3aa: CASKALGTGIGYNSPLHF
abundance: -; j_gene: TRBJ1-4; d_gene: -; v_gene: TRBV2; CDR3nt: TGTGCCAGCACGGTCCAGAGTGCAACTAATGAAAAACTGTTTTTT; CDR3aa: CASTVQSATNEKLFF
abundance: -; j_gene: TRBJ2-2; d_gene: TRBD2; v_gene: TRBV29-1; CDR3nt: TGCAGCGTCAACTACATTAGCGGGGGAGACACCGGGGAGCTGTTTTTT; CDR3aa: CSVNYISGGDTGELFF
abundance: -; j_gene: TRBJ2-5; d_gene: -; v_gene: TRBV28; CDR3nt: TGTGCCGCTCGGGCAGACCCGGGGGAGACCCAGTACTTC; CDR3aa: CAARADPGETQYF
abundance: -; j_gene: TRBJ1-2; d_gene: TRBD1; v_gene: TRBV19; CDR3nt: TGTGCCAGTAGTACGGGACAGGGGAGAGGCTACACCTTC; CDR3aa: CASSTGQGRGYTF
abundance: -; j_gene: TRBJ2-7; d_gene: -; v_gene: TRBV29-1; CDR3nt: TGCAGCGTTGAAGTTACTAGTGACGAGCAGTACTTC; CDR3aa: CSVEVTSDEQYF
abundance: -; j_gene: TRBJ2-5; d_gene: -; v_gene: TRBV6-5; CDR3nt: TGTGCCAGCAGTCAGGGTTTGGAGACCCAGTACTTC; CDR3aa: CASSQGLETQYF
abundance: few; j_gene: TRBJ2-3; d_gene: -; v_gene: TRBV10-3; CDR3nt: TGTGCCATCAGTCTTGCCGAGGATACGCAGTATTTT; CDR3aa: CAISLAEDTQYF
abundance: -; j_gene: TRBJ2-6; d_gene: -; v_gene: TRBV6-5; CDR3nt: TGTGCCAGCAGTTATACAAGACTCTCTGGGGCCAACGTCCTGACTTTC; CDR3aa: CASSYTRLSGANVLTF
abundance: -; j_gene: TRBJ2-1; d_gene: TRBD1; v_gene: TRBV6-6; CDR3nt: TGTGCCAGCAGCCGAAGGGTACAGGGGCGTTACAATGAGCAGTTCTTC; CDR3aa: CASSRRVQGRYNEQFF
abundance: -; j_gene: TRBJ2-1; d_gene: -; v_gene: TRBV11-2; CDR3nt: TGTGCCAGCAGCTTAGCCAGGAATTACAATGAGCAGTTCTTC; CDR3aa: CASSLARNYNEQFF
abundance: -; j_gene: TRBJ2-1; d_gene: TRBD2; v_gene: TRBV7-3; CDR3nt: TGTGCCAGCAGCTTAAGATTGACTAGCGGGAAGGTTGAGCAGTTCTTC; CDR3aa: CASSLRLTSGKVEQFF
abundance: few; j_gene: TRBJ1-2; d_gene: TRBD1; v_gene: TRBV7-2; CDR3nt: TGTGCCAGCAGCTTATGGGGGACAGAGAGTACCTATGGCTACACCTTC; CDR3aa: CASSLWGTESTYGYTF
abundance: few; j_gene: TRBJ2-5; d_gene: -; v_gene: TRBV11-1; CDR3nt: TGTGCCAGCAGCTTAGCTCTTACGGGACAAGAGACCCAGTACTTC; CDR3aa: CASSLALTGQETQYF
abundance: few; j_gene: TRBJ2-7; d_gene: -; v_gene: TRBV7-9; CDR3nt: TGTGCCAGCAGCCTCACGGTGGGGGGCTCCTACGAGCAGTACTTC; CDR3aa: CASSLTVGGSYEQYF
abundance: -; j_gene: TRBJ2-7; d_gene: -; v_gene: TRBV30; CDR3nt: TGTGCCTGGAGTTTCAAATCCTACGAGCAGTACTTC; CDR3aa: CAWSFKSYEQYF
abundance: -; j_gene: TRBJ1-1; d_gene: -; v_gene: TRBV28; CDR3nt: TGTGCCAGCAGTTTATTGAGTGAAGCTTTCTTT; CDR3aa: CASSLLSEAFF
abundance: -; j_gene: TRBJ2-3; d_gene: TRBD2; v_gene: TRBV7-2; CDR3nt: TGTGCCAGCAGCTTAGGTGTAGCGGGGCAGAATACGCAGTATTTT; CDR3aa: CASSLGVAGQNTQYF
abundance: few; j_gene: TRBJ1-2; d_gene: -; v_gene: TRBV20-1; CDR3nt: TGCAGTGCTGGCAACTATGGCTACACCTTC; CDR3aa: CSAGNYGYTF
abundance: few; j_gene: TRBJ2-7; d_gene: -; v_gene: TRBV21-1; CDR3nt: TGTGCCAGCAGCAAAGGGCTAGCGGGAATCCTCCGCCGCGAGCAGTACTTC; CDR3aa: CASSKGLAGILRREQYF
abundance: -; j_gene: TRBJ2-1; d_gene: -; v_gene: TRBV9; CDR3nt: TGTGCCAGCAGCGTAGGGCCAGGGAGCTCCTACAATGAGCAGTTCTTC; CDR3aa: CASSVGPGSSYNEQFF
abundance: few; j_gene: TRBJ2-2; d_gene: -; v_gene: TRBV5-1; CDR3nt: TGCGCCAGCAGCTTGCTCCCAGGGTACACCGGGGAGCTGTTTTTT; CDR3aa: CASSLLPGYTGELFF
abundance: -; j_gene: TRBJ1-2; d_gene: TRBD1; v_gene: TRBV5-6; CDR3nt: TGTGCCAGCAGCAGCCGGGACAGGGGGGCCGTTAGTAATGGCTACACCTTC; CDR3aa: CASSSRDRGAVSNGYTF
abundance: -; j_gene: TRBJ2-1; d_gene: -; v_gene: TRBV6-1; CDR3nt: TGTGCCAGCAGTGATACACAGGCCAGGGCGGTAGTCCGGCTGCACAATGAGCAGTTCTTC; CDR3aa: CASSDTQARAVVRLHNEQFF
abundance: few; j_gene: TRBJ2-1; d_gene: TRBD1; v_gene: TRBV6-5; CDR3nt: TGTGCCAGCAGTACTGGGACAGGAGGCAATGAGCAGTTCTTC; CDR3aa: CASSTGTGGNEQFF
abundance: -; j_gene: TRBJ2-1; d_gene: -; v_gene: TRBV4-1; CDR3nt: TGCGCCAGCAGGCGATTCGGGACTCCCTACAATGAGCAGTTCTTC; CDR3aa: CASRRFGTPYNEQFF
abundance: -; j_gene: TRBJ2-7; d_gene: TRBD1; v_gene: TRBV5-6; CDR3nt: TGTGCCAGCAGACAACGCCGGACAGGGCCTCAGTACGAGCAGTACTTC; CDR3aa: CASRQRRTGPQYEQYF